What follows describes a single T cell receptor (beta chain). The source of the sample is a study of T-cell reconstitution after alpha-beta-depleted transplantation in children. Preparing the TCRbeta library involved the use of unique molecular identifiers. Each CDR3 protein gets one entry after TCRdb re-called the PCR reads with MiXCR. The data hold about 610,000 distinct CDR3 sequences, with roughly a tenth observed a single time. CDR3 length: 14 amino acids. V lost 7 bases to trimming and J lost 2 bases, with 18 bases between them. The V gene's germline CDR1 is SQVTM and CDR2 ANQGSEA. The TCR comes from a human donor who donated a stem cell graft to a child with acute myeloid leukemia. J is TRBJ2-7 and V is TRBV29-1, with a tentative D call TRBD1 (6 bases). Specimen: PBMCs from the stem cell graft donor, collected from the stem cell graft. The CDR3 DNA reads as TGCAGCGCCTTAGCCTCAGGGGACCCCTACGAGCAGTACTTC. Its protein is CSALASGDPYEQYF.